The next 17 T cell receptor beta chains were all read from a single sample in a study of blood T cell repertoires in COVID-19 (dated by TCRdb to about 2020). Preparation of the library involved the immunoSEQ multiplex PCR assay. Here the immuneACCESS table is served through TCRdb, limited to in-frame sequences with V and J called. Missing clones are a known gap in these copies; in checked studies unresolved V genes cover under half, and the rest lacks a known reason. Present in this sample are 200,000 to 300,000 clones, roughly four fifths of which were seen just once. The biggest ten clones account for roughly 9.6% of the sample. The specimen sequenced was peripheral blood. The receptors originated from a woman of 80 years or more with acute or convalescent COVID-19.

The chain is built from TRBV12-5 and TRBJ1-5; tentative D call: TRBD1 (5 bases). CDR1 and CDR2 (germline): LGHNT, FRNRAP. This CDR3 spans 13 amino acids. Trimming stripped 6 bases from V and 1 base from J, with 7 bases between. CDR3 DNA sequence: TGTGCTAGTGGCCAGGGAAGCAATCAGCCCCAGCATTTT. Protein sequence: CASGQGSNQPQHF.

The CDR3 loop reads CASSQEGYSRLNTEAFF. CDR3 coding DNA: TGTGCCAGCAGCCAAGAAGGTTATTCGAGGCTGAACACTGAAGCTTTCTTT. The chain couples TRBV3-1 (or the pseudogene TRBV3-2) to TRBJ1-1; no reliable D call. V gave up 0 bases and J gave up 0 bases, with 14 bases separating them. Germline assignment: CDR1 LGHDT and CDR2 YNNKEL (reference sequence). This CDR3 region has 17 residues.

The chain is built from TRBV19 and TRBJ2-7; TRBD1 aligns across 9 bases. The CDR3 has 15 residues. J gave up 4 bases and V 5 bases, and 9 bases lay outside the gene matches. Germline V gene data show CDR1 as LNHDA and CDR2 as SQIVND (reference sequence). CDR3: CASSVPGQGVYEQYF. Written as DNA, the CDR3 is TGTGCCAGTAGTGTGCCGGGACAGGGCGTTTACGAGCAGTACTTC.

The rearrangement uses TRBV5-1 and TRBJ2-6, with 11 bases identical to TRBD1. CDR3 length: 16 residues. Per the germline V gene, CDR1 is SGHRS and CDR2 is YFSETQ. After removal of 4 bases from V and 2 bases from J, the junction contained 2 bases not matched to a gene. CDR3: CASSMGQGAGANVLTF. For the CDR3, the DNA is TGCGCCAGCAGCATGGGACAGGGGGCTGGGGCCAACGTCCTGACTTTC.

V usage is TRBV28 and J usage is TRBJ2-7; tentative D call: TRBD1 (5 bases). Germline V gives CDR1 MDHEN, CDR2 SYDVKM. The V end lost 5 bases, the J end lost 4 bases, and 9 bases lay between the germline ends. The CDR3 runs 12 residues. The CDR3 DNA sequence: TGTGCCAGCAGTCCCCAGGGTTACGAGCAGTACTTC. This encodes CASSPQGYEQYF.

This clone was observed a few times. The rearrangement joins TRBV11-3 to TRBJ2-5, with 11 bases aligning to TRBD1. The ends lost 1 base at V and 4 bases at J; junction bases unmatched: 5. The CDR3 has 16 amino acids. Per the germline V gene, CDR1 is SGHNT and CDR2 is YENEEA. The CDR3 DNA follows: TGTGCCAGCAGCTTAGGTTCCGGGACAGGGGGAGAGACCCAGTACTTC. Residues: CASSLGSGTGGETQYF.

In nucleotides, the CDR3 is TGTGCCCTTAGATATAATTCACCCCTCCACTTT. Its protein product is CALRYNSPLHF. This rearrangement joins TRBV27 to TRBJ1-6; D not certain. Germline V CDR1 and CDR2: MNHEY, SMNVEV (reference sequence). The CDR3 runs to 11 residues. The germline V and J ends were trimmed by 11 bases and 4 bases, with 6 bases remaining between them.

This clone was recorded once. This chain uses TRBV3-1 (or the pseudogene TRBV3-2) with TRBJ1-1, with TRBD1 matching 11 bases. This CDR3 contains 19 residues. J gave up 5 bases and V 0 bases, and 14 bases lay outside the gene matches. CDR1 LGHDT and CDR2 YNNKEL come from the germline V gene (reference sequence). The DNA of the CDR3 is TGTGCCAGCAGCCAAGATCGCAGGTCTTGGGGACAGGGGGAAACTGAAGCTTTCTTT. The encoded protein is CASSQDRRSWGQGETEAFF.

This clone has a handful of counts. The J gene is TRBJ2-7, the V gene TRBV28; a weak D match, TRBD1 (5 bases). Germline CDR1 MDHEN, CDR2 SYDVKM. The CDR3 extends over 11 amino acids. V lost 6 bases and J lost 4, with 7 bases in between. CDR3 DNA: TGTGCCAGCAGGGGGCGTTACGAGCAGTACTTC. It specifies CASRGRYEQYF.

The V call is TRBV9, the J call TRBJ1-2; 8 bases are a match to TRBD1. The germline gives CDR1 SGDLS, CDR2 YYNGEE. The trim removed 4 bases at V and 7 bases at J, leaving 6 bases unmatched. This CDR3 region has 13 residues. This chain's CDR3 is CASSRNRGGGYTF. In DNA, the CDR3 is TGTGCCAGCAGCCGGAACAGGGGGGGTGGCTACACCTTC.

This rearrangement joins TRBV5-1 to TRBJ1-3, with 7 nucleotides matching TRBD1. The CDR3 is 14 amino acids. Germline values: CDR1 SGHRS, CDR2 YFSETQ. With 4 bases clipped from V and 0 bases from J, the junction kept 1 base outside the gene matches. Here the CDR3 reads CASSRDSSGNTIYF. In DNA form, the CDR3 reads TGCGCCAGCAGCCGGGACAGCTCTGGAAACACCATATATTTT.

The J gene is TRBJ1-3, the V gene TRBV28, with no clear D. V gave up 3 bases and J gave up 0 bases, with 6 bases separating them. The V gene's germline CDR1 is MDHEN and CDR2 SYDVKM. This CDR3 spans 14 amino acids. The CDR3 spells CASSFPNSGNTIYF. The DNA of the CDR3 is TGTGCCAGCAGTTTTCCAAACTCTGGAAACACCATATATTTT.

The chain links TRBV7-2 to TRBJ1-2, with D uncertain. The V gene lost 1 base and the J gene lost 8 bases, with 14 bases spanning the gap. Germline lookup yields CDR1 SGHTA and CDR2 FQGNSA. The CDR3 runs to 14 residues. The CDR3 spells CASSLEFRDSGYTF. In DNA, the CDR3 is TGTGCCAGCAGCTTAGAATTCCGGGATAGCGGCTACACCTTC.

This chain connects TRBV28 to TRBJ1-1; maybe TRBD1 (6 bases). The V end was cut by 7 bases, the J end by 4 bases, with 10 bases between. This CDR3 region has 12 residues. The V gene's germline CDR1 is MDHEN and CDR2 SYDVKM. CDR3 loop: CASITGPTEAFF. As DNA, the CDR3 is TGTGCCAGCATTACAGGGCCCACTGAAGCTTTCTTT.

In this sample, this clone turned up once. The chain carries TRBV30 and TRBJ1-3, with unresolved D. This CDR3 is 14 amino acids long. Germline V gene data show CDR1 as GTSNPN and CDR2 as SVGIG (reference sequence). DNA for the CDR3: TGTGCTTACATGGCCCGCACCTCTGGAAACACCATATATTTT. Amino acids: CAYMARTSGNTIYF.

CDR3 sequence (DNA): TGCAGCGTATCCCTGGCTAGCGGGGGAGTCTATAGCACAGATACGCAGTATTTT. The encoded protein is CSVSLASGGVYSTDTQYF. This chain connects TRBV29-1 to TRBJ2-3; 10 bases are shared with TRBD2. Trimming removed 6 bases from V and 0 bases from J; junction bases left unmatched: 15. This CDR3 has 18 residues. Germline V lookup: CDR1 SQVTM, CDR2 ANQGSEA.

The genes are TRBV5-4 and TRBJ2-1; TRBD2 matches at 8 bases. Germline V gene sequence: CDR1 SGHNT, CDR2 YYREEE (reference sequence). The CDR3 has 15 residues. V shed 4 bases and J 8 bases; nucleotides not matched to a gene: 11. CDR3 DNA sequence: TGTGCCAGCAGCCCCGGGGGGGCCACGAGGCATGAGCAGTTCTTC. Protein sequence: CASSPGGATRHEQFF.